This paragraph covers one T cell receptor beta chain sequence. Its specificity is unknown. The record originates from a study of OX40 agonist ivuxolimab in advanced cancers. About the study: Patients were treated with intravenous ivuxolimab, dosed at 0.01 to 10 mg/kg and infused every 2 weeks. Antecedent anti-PD-1, anti-PD-L1 or anti-CTLA-4 therapy was permissible, with roughly 36% having received some. Study-wide findings and caveats: Clonal expansion among partial responders at 0.1-3.0 mg/kg ranked near the lowest.

CDR3 length: 13 amino acids. The germline V gene encodes CDR1 MNHNS and CDR2 SASEGT. V lost 2 bases to trimming and J lost 5 bases, with 9 bases between them. Peripheral blood came from all dose cohorts at three timepoints. Profiled with immunoSEQ multiplex PCR; TCRdb holds only in-frame clones, not every one. This table has 52,000 or so clones, approximately 80% appearing once. The J gene is TRBJ2-5, the V gene TRBV6-1; D uncertain. This material consisted of CD4+ or CD8+ T cells sorted from blood, taken in a trial of the OX40 agonist ivuxolimab. The origin of this receptor is an adult with an advanced solid tumor such as melanoma, head and neck, liver or kidney cancer. The CDR3 DNA reads as TGTGCCAGCAGTGAACGCGGTTTGGAGACCCAGTACTTC. Translating gives CASSERGLETQYF.